The source of this T cell receptor beta chain is a study of blood T cell repertoires in COVID-19. Study-level information: Whether acute or convalescent, the COVID-19 samples came from the United States, Italy and Spain. PBMCs, B-cell-depleted T cells, or T cells were the source of the cDNA or gDNA that made up the material.

TCRdb's table, derived via immunoSEQ multiplex PCR, lists solely in-frame clones and lacks some. The sample has 140,000 or so clones, approximately 85% seen once. This clone turned up a few times. In germline, CDR1 is LNHDA, CDR2 SQIVND (reference sequence). The CDR3 has 14 amino acids. The ends lost 4 bases at V and 4 bases at J; junction bases unmatched: 3. The sequenced material came from peripheral blood. This sequence joins TRBV19 and TRBJ1-5, with 8 bases fitting TRBD1. The TCR originated in a human donor with acute or convalescent COVID-19. The donor label of this sample is uncertain. CDR3 nucleotide sequence: TGTGCCAGTAGTAGACAGGGGCCTAATCAGCCCCAGCATTTT. It yields the protein CASSRQGPNQPQHF.